The 19 T cell receptor beta chains below were found in one sample sequenced in a study of sequential checkpoint blockade in melanoma. Here immunoSEQ multiplex PCR was the method, and the copy in TCRdb shows in-frame clones only, minus some. The sample has roughly 36,000 clones; over 30% are singletons. Sample treatment: randomized to nivolumab then ipilimumab (arm A) or the reverse (arm B). Sequences were derived from tumor tissue (inferred from file names), sampled from a patient given nivolumab and ipilimumab in sequence. These receptors were obtained from a human donor with melanoma.

This chain links TRBV11-3 with TRBJ1-1; no reliable D call. The V gene's germline CDR1 is SGHNT and CDR2 YENEEA. The CDR3 sequence is 14 residues long. V lost 8 bases, J lost 1 base, and 14 bases lay in between. CDR3 DNA sequence: TGTGCCAGCGGACCCGCAGCGGCGAACACTGAAGCTTTCTTT. Amino acids: CASGPAAANTEAFF.

The sample holds many counts of this clone. V and J are TRBV2 and TRBJ2-1; D possibly matches TRBD1 or TRBD2 (5 bases each). With 2 bases removed from V and 7 bases from J, the gap between germline ends came to 12 bases. The germline gives CDR1 SNHLY, CDR2 FYNNEI. This CDR3 is 14 amino acids long. CDR3 amino acids: CASSEPRGPNEQFF. CDR3 nucleotide sequence: TGTGCCAGCAGTGAACCTCGGGGACCTAATGAGCAGTTCTTC.

The gene calls are TRBV6-8 and TRBJ1-5; D perhaps matches TRBD1 (5 bases). V lost 7 bases to trimming and J lost 0 bases, with 13 bases between them. The CDR3 extends over 15 amino acids. Per germline, CDR1 MNHGY and CDR2 SAAAGT. CDR3 sequence: CASTPRDFSNQPQHF. The CDR3 nucleotides are TGTGCCAGCACCCCCAGGGATTTTAGCAATCAGCCCCAGCATTTT.

The sample holds a few counts of this clone. The rearrangement uses TRBV28 and TRBJ1-2; the match to TRBD1 covers 7 bases. The junction had 14 bases not matched to a gene; V was cut back by 6 bases and J by 1 base. The CDR3 totals 17 residues. The germline CDR1 and CDR2 sequences are MDHEN and SYDVKM. As DNA, the CDR3 is TGTGCCAGCAGGAGTCCGGGCCCCAGGGGGGGTAACTATGGCTACACCTTC. Protein sequence: CASRSPGPRGGNYGYTF.

The chain links TRBV18 to TRBJ2-7; no clear D. Germline-derived CDR1 and CDR2 are KGHSH and LQKENI. V gave up 5 bases and J gave up 0 bases, with 11 bases separating them. This CDR3 is built from 14 residues. The CDR3 is CASSAFQDSYEQYF. As DNA, the CDR3 is TGTGCCAGCTCAGCCTTCCAGGACTCCTACGAGCAGTACTTC.

As for this clone: The junction does not match germline at one end; this may be a read error. J is TRBJ1-2 and V is TRBV12-5; no reliable D call. From germline, CDR1 is LGHNT and CDR2 FRNRAP. The CDR3 loop spans 13 amino acids. The CDR3 nucleotides read TGTGCTAGGTTGGGCTGGCATAACTGTGGCTACACCTTC. Translation gives CARLGWHNCGYTF.

This clone appeared once. The rearrangement uses TRBV19 and TRBJ1-2; 8 nucleotides line up with TRBD1. Germline V gives CDR1 LNHDA, CDR2 SQIVND (reference sequence). V trimming: 4 bases; J trimming: 4 bases; junction bases outside the gene matches: 2. This CDR3 has 13 residues. The CDR3, as DNA: TGTGCCAGTAGTAAGGACAGGGTCTATGGCTACACCTTC. It translates to CASSKDRVYGYTF.

Only a few counts were recorded for this clone. The rearrangement links TRBV28 to TRBJ2-1; 7 positions agree with TRBD2. The CDR3 is 14 amino acids. CDR1 and CDR2 from the germline V gene are MDHEN and SYDVKM. V dropped 2 bases and J dropped 9; count of bases not matched to a gene: 7. The CDR3 nucleotides read TGTGCCAGCAGTTTAAGTGGACTAGAGAGTGAGCAGTTCTTC. It codes for CASSLSGLESEQFF.

The chain is built from TRBV5-1 and TRBJ2-7, with TRBD2 identical over 15 bases. This CDR3 region has 19 residues. Trimming cost V 1 base and J 2 bases; bases outside gene matches: 10. Germline V gene lookup returns CDR1 SGHRS and CDR2 YFSETQ. The DNA for the CDR3 is TGCGCCAGCAGCTTGAGTTCCTGGACTAGCGGGAGGGAAACCTACGAGCAGTACTTC. It specifies CASSLSSWTSGRETYEQYF.

The rearrangement joins TRBV19 to TRBJ1-5; TRBD1 is a possible D gene (5 bases). The CDR3 is 15 amino acids. V was trimmed by 3 bases and J by 2 bases, leaving 11 bases between them. Germline V gene sequence: CDR1 LNHDA, CDR2 SQIVND (reference sequence). The CDR3, as DNA: TGTGCCAGTAGTATGGGGGGTATGGGCAATCAGCCCCAGCATTTT. Translation gives CASSMGGMGNQPQHF.

This clone was observed a handful of times. CDR3 residues: CASTGGQNGKSQGYTF. CDR3 nucleotides: TGTGCCAGCACCGGGGGACAAAACGGAAAGTCGCAAGGCTACACCTTC. The chain carries TRBV28 and TRBJ1-2; perhaps TRBD1 as D (6 bases). The V gene lost 7 bases and the J gene lost 8 bases, with 26 bases spanning the gap. The CDR3 runs 16 residues. CDR1 is MDHEN, CDR2 SYDVKM, per germline.

In nucleotides, the CDR3 is TGCGCCAGCAGTGATTCGGGGACATATGGCTACACCTTC. It specifies CASSDSGTYGYTF. The chain is built from TRBV10-1 and TRBJ1-2; possibly TRBD1 for D (6 bases). This CDR3 spans 13 amino acids. Deletions cut 3 bases from V and 5 bases from J, with 10 bases between. From germline, CDR1 is WNHNN and CDR2 SYGVQD (reference sequence).

The chain combines TRBV6-8 with TRBJ1-2; D remains ambiguous. Germline V CDR1 and CDR2: MNHGY, SAAAGT. V was shortened by 6 bases and J by 0 bases, with 11 bases between the two germline ends. This CDR3 has 14 amino acids. In DNA, the CDR3 is TGTGCCAGCAGGGCCGGACCCTCTAACTATGGCTACACCTTC. Translation gives CASRAGPSNYGYTF.

As concerns this clone: Different DNA sequences within this sample yield the same CDR3. This chain uses TRBV5-1 with TRBJ1-3, with no clear D. With 0 bases removed from V and 0 bases from J, the gap between germline ends came to 7 bases. This CDR3 comprises 15 residues. Germline loops: CDR1 SGHRS, CDR2 YFSETQ. Here the CDR3 DNA reads TGCGCCAGCAGCTTGGCGGGGAGCTCTGGAAACACCATATATTTT. It codes for CASSLAGSSGNTIYF.

This clone was seen many times. V usage is TRBV11-3 and J usage is TRBJ1-1; no definite D call. The CDR3 sequence is 14 residues long. Germline V gene data show CDR1 as SGHNT and CDR2 as YENEEA. The ends were cut back, 0 bases at V and 5 bases at J, with 10 bases in the middle. CDR3 DNA: TGTGCCAGCAGCTTAGAAATCTGGGGAACTGAAGCTTTCTTT. Protein sequence: CASSLEIWGTEAFF.

This clone was picked up many times. The chain has TRBV9 and TRBJ2-7; TRBD2 aligns across 11 bases. This CDR3 is 15 amino acids long. Germline V CDR1 and CDR2: SGDLS, YYNGEE. Unmatched junction bases numbered 4, after V lost 3 bases and J lost 2 bases. In nucleotides, the CDR3 is TGTGCCAGCAGCGCACTAGCGGGGGAGACCTACGAGCAGTACTTC. Translating it yields CASSALAGETYEQYF.

The J gene is TRBJ2-1, the V gene TRBV14; 7 positions agree with TRBD2. The CDR3 is made up of 14 amino acids. Trimming at V came to 1 base and at J to 7 bases, leaving 4 bases not matched to a gene. CDR1 and CDR2 from the germline V gene are SGHDN and FVKESK. As DNA, the CDR3 is TGTGCCAGCAGCCAAGCACTAGCGATAAATGAGCAGTTCTTC. The encoded protein is CASSQALAINEQFF.

The genes are TRBV6-8 and TRBJ1-2, with D perhaps TRBD1 (6 bases). This CDR3 region has 13 residues. V was trimmed by 10 bases and J by 2 bases, leaving 14 bases between them. Looked up from germline, CDR1 is MNHGY and CDR2 is SAAAGT. The CDR3 sequence: CAINMGQNYGYTF. DNA for the CDR3: TGTGCCATCAACATGGGACAAAACTATGGCTACACCTTC.

This chain connects TRBV7-1 to TRBJ2-7; the D is unclear. TRBV7-1 has ORF status, its function being uncertain. This CDR3 has 13 amino acids. Trimming removed 4 bases at V and 5 bases at J, with 12 bases between. The CDR3 nucleotides read TGTGCCAGCAGCTTTCACTTAGATGACGAGCAGTACTTC. It translates to CASSFHLDDEQYF.